A selection of T cell receptor beta chains follows, all from one sample in a study of blood T cells in healthy people across ages. TCRdb redid the calling of the 5' RACE reads with MiXCR, one entry per CDR3 protein. This sample has around 1,100,000 distinct CDR3 sequences, with more than 30% found just once. Sample: blood. All receptors come from a man aged 18 to 35 in good health. The CDR3 runs from the conserved cysteine through the conserved F or W.

v_call | cdr3_aa
TRBV7-9 | CASSQRDRGETQYF
TRBV4-1 | CASSQSGGGDEQFF
TRBV3-1 | CASSPSTPNQPQHF
TRBV24-1 | CATSETDRAYGYTF
TRBV20-1 | CSARDLQDWGPPDTQYF
TRBV5-6 | CASSLEGLAHERVTDTQYF
TRBV12-3/TRBV12-4 | CASSFSIGYTF
TRBV6-1 | CASSDGNSYEQYF
TRBV7-9 | CASTSTADHLNTEAFF
TRBV2 | CASSEGQGARETRYF
TRBV27 | CASSTGDYGYTF
TRBV20-1 | CSAPLPGGNEKLFF
TRBV20-1 | CSARKGGNQPQHF
TRBV29-1 | CSAGQGSGYTF
TRBV7-2 | CASSLNGGGLGDQETQYF
TRBV5-1 | CASSLARSEQYGYTF
TRBV6-2/TRBV6-3 | CARSASGVEGIQYF
TRBV6-1 | CASGGIFNSPLHF
TRBV28 | CASSLAGTGVYGYTF
TRBV6-2/TRBV6-3 | CASSYSQRGFHYNEQFF
TRBV7-9 | CASSLPRRVLKNIQYF
TRBV4-2 | CAGSQEKLTDTQYF
TRBV29-1 | CSVSLTFNYGYTF
TRBV20-1 | CSASSLAGGLDTQYF
TRBV7-9 | CASSLVGGSQETQYF
TRBV6-5 | CASSSTPLGTGIRNEQFF
TRBV28 | CASSISGTSLAPNEQFF
TRBV6-5 | CASSPSSGPSNEKLFF
TRBV24-1 | CATSEPRQGIFSDTQYF
TRBV9 | CASSALVSGTEAFF